Shown below are 2 T cell receptor beta chains from a single sample sequenced in a study of blood T cell repertoires in COVID-19. Profiled with immunoSEQ multiplex PCR; TCRdb holds only in-frame clones, not every one. The profile covers approximately 230,000 clones, with roughly 83% appearing a single time and 8.9% taken by the ten largest. Specimen: peripheral blood. Receptors originate from an elderly man with acute or convalescent COVID-19.

The chain uses TRBV24-1 and TRBJ1-2; D gene ambiguous. The CDR3 spans 13 residues. The V and J ends lost 4 bases and 7 bases respectively, with 12 bases between them. Germline V lookup: CDR1 KGHDR, CDR2 SFDVKD. The CDR3, as DNA: TGTGCCACCAGTGACCTATCGGTTTCTGGCTACACCTTC. Its translation is CATSDLSVSGYTF.

The chain employs TRBV11-2 and TRBJ2-3; perhaps TRBD1 as D (6 bases). This CDR3 comprises 16 residues. Trimming removed 1 base from V and 3 bases from J, with 14 bases in between. Germline V CDR1 and CDR2: SGHAT, FQNNGV. Written as DNA, the CDR3 is TGTGCCAGCAGCTTAGCCTCAGGGGTGACGACAGATACGCAGTATTTT. This sequence encodes CASSLASGVTTDTQYF.